This T cell receptor (beta chain) appears in the sequencing data of a study of blood T cells in healthy people across ages. General observations from the study: Observed TCR beta diversity per million T cells went down as age went up. This fall followed a roughly linear course with age.

Together with a sample-barcoded 5' primer, a J-beta primer mix was included in a second PCR lasting roughly 7 to 11 cycles. The template-switch adaptor was a 5' adaptor with 12 random nucleotides. It tagged each cDNA molecule. A single record per CDR3 protein comes from TCRdb applying MiXCR to the 5' RACE reads. This table has fewer than 750,000 distinct CDR3 sequences, 40% to 65% appearing once. As regards this clonotype: What it binds is unknown.

Unmatched junction bases numbered 5, after V lost 0 bases and J lost 4 bases. Germline values: CDR1 SGHNT, CDR2 YENEEA. The CDR3 totals 16 residues. The extraction recovered at least 5.5 micrograms of total RNA per sample. This sequence was found in a woman aged 80 or older in good health. Sequenced input: blood. The chain joins TRBV11-3 to TRBJ2-2, with 7 bases lining up with TRBD2. CDR3: CASSLDDWGGTGELFF. CDR3 nucleotide sequence: TGTGCCAGCAGCTTAGATGATTGGGGGGGCACCGGGGAGCTGTTTTTT. Together with reference TRBV11-3 and TRBJ2-2, the CDR3 gives the full variable domain: EAGVVQSPRYKIIEKKQPVAFWCNPISGHNTLYWYLQNLGQGPELLIRYENEEAVDDSQLPKDRFSAERLKGVDSTLKIQPAELGDSAVYLCASSLDDWGGTGELFFGEGSRLTVL.